These T cell receptor beta chains were read from a single sample in a study of shared clonotypes between healthy human individuals. The table came from immunoSEQ multiplex PCR; TCRdb's copy has only in-frame clones and leaves some out. The sample consists of over 400,000 clones, roughly 80% of them appearing once. The sample comprised PBMCs. All receptors come from a woman between 40 and 55 years old in good health. Some clones in this sample may be carry-over from other donors' samples. The CDR3 runs from the conserved cysteine through the conserved F or W. The order of the fields is clone size, V gene, CDR3 protein. The size entry is marked missing in some rows and otherwise reads once, few, many or a size class.

. TRBV7-2 CASSFTSGGHVFKAEAFF
. TRBV18 CASSPPGLAGGTDTQYF
many TRBV10-3 CAISESLAGGLVPTDTQYF
. TRBV14 CASSLRQGASYEQYF
. TRBV7-2 CASRGDGGEQFF
. TRBV28 CASSLDLAQQRVEDTQYF
. TRBV19 CASSARSGRETQYF
. TRBV19 CASSIRAAEGDTQYF
few TRBV15 CATSRVRREADTQYF
once TRBV28 CASSYANQPQHF
. TRBV28 CASSLGVPETQYF
. TRBV12-2 CASRFGWGILHF
. TRBV19 CASSFRGLAGGNTGELFF
. TRBV11-2 CASSFSRDTQYF
many TRBV2 CASSITGTVGDNEQFF
once TRBV7-2 CASSYDRGQETQYF
. TRBV5-1 CASSLSGVRYNEQFF
. TRBV18 CASSPWAETYNEQFF
. TRBV7-9 CASSPGSGGEQYF
. TRBV6-6 CASSAPSGRPGAEQFF
. TRBV5-4 CASSLIGRADEQFF
. TRBV7-9 CASSLRAQTGNTIYF
. TRBV2 CATTGDRTGANVLTF
. TRBV10-2 CASIRDIGGELFF
. TRBV19 CASSTTNPPYNEQFF
once TRBV28 CASSSGVRGSATGELFF
. TRBV30 CAWSPRDTEAFF
. TRBV11-1 CASSLNEGSSYNEQFF
. TRBV10-3 CAISETSAYNEQFF